Sequencing of this T cell receptor (beta chain) was carried out in a study of response to subunit inactivated influenza vaccine. Whole-study findings and limits: After each seasonal influenza vaccination, few new T cells are recruited, the authors suggested.

A remark on this clonotype: Its antigen is unknown.

TCRdb passed the RT-PCR reads through MiXCR, listing each CDR3 protein once. The table shows roughly 700,000 distinct CDR3 sequences, with approximately 14% occurring only once. CDR3 length equals 16 residues. From germline, CDR1 is DFQATT and CDR2 SNEGSKA (reference sequence). V was pared by 1 base and J by 6 bases, with 12 bases of the junction left unmatched. The V and J genes are TRBV20-1 and TRBJ2-3, with 8 bases that match TRBD2. Sequenced material: PBMCs from blood, taken about 11 days after vaccination. This clonotype was sampled from a man in his forties or fifties who received an inactivated influenza vaccine. The CDR3 nucleotides are TGCAGTGCTAGAGCTGGGTTAGCGGGGAGCTCCGATACGCAGTATTTT. Protein: CSARAGLAGSSDTQYF.